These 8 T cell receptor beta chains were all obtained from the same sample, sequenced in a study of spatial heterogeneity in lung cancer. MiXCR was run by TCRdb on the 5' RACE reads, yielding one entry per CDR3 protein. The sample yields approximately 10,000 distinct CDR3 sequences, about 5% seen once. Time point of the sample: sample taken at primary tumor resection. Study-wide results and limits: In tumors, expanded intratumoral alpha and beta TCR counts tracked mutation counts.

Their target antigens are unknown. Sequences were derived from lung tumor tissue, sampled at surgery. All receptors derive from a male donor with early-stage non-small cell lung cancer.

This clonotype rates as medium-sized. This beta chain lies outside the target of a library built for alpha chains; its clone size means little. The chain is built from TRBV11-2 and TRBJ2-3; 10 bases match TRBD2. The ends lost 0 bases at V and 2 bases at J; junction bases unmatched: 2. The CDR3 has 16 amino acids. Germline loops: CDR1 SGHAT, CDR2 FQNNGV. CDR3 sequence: CASSLELAGLTDTQYF. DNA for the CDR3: TGTGCCAGCAGCTTAGAACTAGCGGGACTCACAGATACGCAGTATTTT.

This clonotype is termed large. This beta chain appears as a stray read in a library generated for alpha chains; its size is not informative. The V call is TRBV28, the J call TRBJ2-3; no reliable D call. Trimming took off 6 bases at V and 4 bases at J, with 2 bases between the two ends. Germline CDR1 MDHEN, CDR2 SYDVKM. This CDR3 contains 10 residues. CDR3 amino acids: CASRADTQYF. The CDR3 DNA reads TGTGCCAGCAGGGCAGATACGCAGTATTTT. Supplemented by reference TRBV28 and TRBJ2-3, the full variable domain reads DVKVTQSSRYLVKRTGEKVFLECVQDMDHENMFWYRQDPGLGLRLIYFSYDVKMKEKGDIPEGYSVSREKKERFSLILESASTNQTSMYLCASRADTQYFGPGTRLTVL.

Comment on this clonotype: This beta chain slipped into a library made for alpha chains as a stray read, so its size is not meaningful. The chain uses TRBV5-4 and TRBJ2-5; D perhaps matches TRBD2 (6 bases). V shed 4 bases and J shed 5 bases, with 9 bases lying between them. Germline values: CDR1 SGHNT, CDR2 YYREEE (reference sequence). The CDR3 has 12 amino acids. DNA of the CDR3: TGTGCCAGCAGCGGGGAGGTCGAGACCCAGTACTTC. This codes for CASSGEVETQYF.

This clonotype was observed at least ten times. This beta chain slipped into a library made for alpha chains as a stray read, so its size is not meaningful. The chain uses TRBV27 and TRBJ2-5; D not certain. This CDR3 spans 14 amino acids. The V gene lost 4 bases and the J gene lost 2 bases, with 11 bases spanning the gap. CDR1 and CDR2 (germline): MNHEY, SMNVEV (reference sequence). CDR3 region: CASSSYSEQETQYF. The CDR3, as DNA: TGTGCCAGCAGTTCCTACAGTGAACAAGAGACCCAGTACTTC.

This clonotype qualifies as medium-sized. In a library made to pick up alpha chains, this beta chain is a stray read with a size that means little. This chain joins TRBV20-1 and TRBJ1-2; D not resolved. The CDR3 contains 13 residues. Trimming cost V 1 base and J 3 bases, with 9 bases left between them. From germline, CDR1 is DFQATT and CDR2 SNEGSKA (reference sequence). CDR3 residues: CSARARVYYGYTF. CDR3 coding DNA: TGCAGTGCTAGAGCACGGGTTTACTATGGCTACACCTTC.

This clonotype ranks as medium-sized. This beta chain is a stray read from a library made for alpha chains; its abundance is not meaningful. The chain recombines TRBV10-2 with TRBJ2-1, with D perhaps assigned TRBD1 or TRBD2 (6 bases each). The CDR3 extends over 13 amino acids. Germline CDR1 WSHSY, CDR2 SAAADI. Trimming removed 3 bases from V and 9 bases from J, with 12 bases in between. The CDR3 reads CASSERGVSEQFF. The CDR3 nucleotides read TGCGCCAGCAGTGAAAGGGGGGTTTCTGAGCAGTTCTTC.

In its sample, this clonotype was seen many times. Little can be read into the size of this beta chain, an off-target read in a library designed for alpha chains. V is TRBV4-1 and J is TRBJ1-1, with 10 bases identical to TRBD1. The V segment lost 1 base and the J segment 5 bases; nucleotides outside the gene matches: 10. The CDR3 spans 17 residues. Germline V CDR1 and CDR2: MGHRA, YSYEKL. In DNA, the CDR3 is TGCGCCAGCAGCCAAGGGACAGGGGGAGTTGGCGGGACTGAAGCTTTCTTT. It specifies CASSQGTGGVGGTEAFF.

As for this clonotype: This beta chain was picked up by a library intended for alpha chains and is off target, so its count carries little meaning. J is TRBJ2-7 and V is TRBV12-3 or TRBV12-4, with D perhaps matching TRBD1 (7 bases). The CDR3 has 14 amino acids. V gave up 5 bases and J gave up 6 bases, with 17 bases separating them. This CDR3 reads CASSTRRGAIEQYF. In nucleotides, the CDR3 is TGTGCCAGCAGTACCCGCAGGGGGGCCATCGAGCAGTACTTC.